The 24 T cell receptor beta chains below were found in one sample sequenced in a study of regulatory T cells in long-lasting Graves disease. Both iRepertoire HTBI primers and Arm-PCR of CDR3 regions were used to build the TCR beta libraries. Using its own MiXCR run on the multiplex PCR reads, TCRdb lists one record per CDR3 protein. Of hundreds of thousands of distinct CDR3 sequences listed, less than 25% are singletons. Time point in this sample: persistent/refractory GD, antithyroid drugs over 5 years with positive TRAb. Following extraction of RNA from PBMCs, that RNA was used to make the TCR library. The source was peripheral blood mononuclear cells (PBMCs), collected when the disease was refractory, from a patient treated with antithyroid drugs. The receptors here all came from a female donor with Graves disease.

This clonotype was counted at least ten times. This rearrangement joins TRBV7-2 to TRBJ2-7, with 10 bases that match TRBD1. The V gene's germline CDR1 is SGHTA and CDR2 FQGNSA. The V gene end was trimmed by 1 base and the J gene end by 5 bases; junction bases not matched to a gene: 8. The CDR3 is made up of 16 amino acids. The DNA for the CDR3 is TGTGCCAGCAGCTTAGAACCTTCGGGGACAGGGGACGAGCAGTACTTC. This gives the protein CASSLEPSGTGDEQYF. The full variable domain, rest sourced from reference TRBV7-2 and TRBJ2-7, is GAGVSQSPSNKVTEKGKDVELRCDPISGHTALYWYRQSLGQGLEFLIYFQGNSAPDKSGLPSDRFSAERTGGSVSTLTIQRTQQEDSAVYLCASSLEPSGTGDEQYFGPGTRLTVT.

This clonotype was found many times. The chain joins TRBV7-2 to TRBJ1-6; D might be TRBD1 (6 bases). V lost 5 bases and J lost 9, with 17 bases in between. The germline V gene encodes CDR1 SGHTA and CDR2 FQGNSA. The CDR3 is made up of 15 amino acids. CDR3 sequence reads: CASSPEGQVSSPLHF. The DNA for the CDR3 is TGTGCCAGCAGCCCAGAGGGACAAGTGAGTTCACCCCTCCACTTT.

The chain has TRBV30 and TRBJ1-1; no clear D gene. V was trimmed by 2 bases and J by 4 bases, leaving 11 bases between them. The CDR3 length is 13 residues. Germline CDR1 is GTSNPN and CDR2 is SVGIG (reference sequence). The CDR3, as DNA: TGTGCCTGGAGTTCTGGGCGCACCACTGAAGCTTTCTTT. This codes for CAWSSGRTTEAFF.

The rearrangement joins TRBV2 to TRBJ2-1; D is unresolved. This CDR3 has 13 amino acids. CDR1 SNHLY and CDR2 FYNNEI come from the germline V gene. The ends were cut back, 2 bases at V and 0 bases at J, with 2 bases in the middle. CDR3 region: CASSEFSYNEQFF. CDR3 sequence (DNA): TGTGCCAGCAGTGAATTCTCCTACAATGAGCAGTTCTTC. Looking up the rest from reference TRBV2 and TRBJ2-1 gives the full variable domain: EPEVTQTPSHQVTQMGQEVILRCVPISNHLYFYWYRQILGQKVEFLVSFYNNEISEKSEIFDDQFSVERPDGSNFTLKIRSTKLEDSAMYFCASSEFSYNEQFFGPGTRLTVL.

There are a few counts of this clonotype. The limits of the CDR3 on the DNA are not certain, so only TCRdb's listed CDR3 is given. V and J are TRBV19 and TRBJ1-2. The CDR3 totals 13 residues, both ends included. From germline, CDR1 is LNHDA and CDR2 SQIVND (reference sequence). The CDR3 reads CASTSGSLYGYTF.

V is TRBV20-1 and J is TRBJ2-5; the match to TRBD2 covers 8 bases. The germline V gene has CDR1 DFQATT and CDR2 SNEGSKA (reference sequence). J gave up 4 bases and V 3 bases, and 4 bases lay outside the gene matches. CDR3 length: 13 residues. The CDR3 is CSASPGLGETQYF. The CDR3, as DNA: TGCAGTGCTAGTCCGGGACTAGGAGAGACCCAGTACTTC.

The V call is TRBV25-1, the J call TRBJ1-6, with no clear D. Germline assignment: CDR1 MGHDK and CDR2 SYGVNS. The CDR3 covers 11 residues. Trimming removed 4 bases from V and 12 bases from J, with 7 bases in between. CDR3 bases: TGTGCCAGCAGTGCCGGCGGACCCCTCCACTTT. This sequence encodes CASSAGGPLHF.

This clonotype has more than one count but fewer than ten. The chain employs TRBV10-3 and TRBJ1-1; TRBD1 is a possible D gene (6 bases). With 10 bases removed from V and 5 bases from J, the gap between germline ends came to 14 bases. The CDR3 contains 12 residues. Germline V gene data show CDR1 as ENHRY and CDR2 as SYGVKD. CDR3 residues: CATQGGITEAFF. CDR3 DNA: TGTGCCACACAGGGAGGTATTACTGAAGCTTTCTTT.

This clonotype appeared many times. The gene calls are TRBV6-2 or TRBV6-3 and TRBJ2-7, with 8 bases matching TRBD2. V trimming: 7 bases; J trimming: 3 bases; junction bases outside the gene matches: 8. CDR3 length: 14 amino acids. Germline lookup yields CDR1 MNHEY and CDR2 SVGEGT. The DNA for the CDR3 is TGTGCCAGCAAGGGTAGCGGGGTTGACTACGAGCAGTACTTC. Translated, it gives CASKGSGVDYEQYF.

Concerning this clonotype: One end of the junction does not line up with germline, which may come from a read error. The V and J genes are TRBV30 and TRBJ2-6; either TRBD1 or TRBD2 may supply D (5 bases each). The germline V gene has CDR1 GTSNPN and CDR2 SVGIG (reference sequence). The CDR3 totals 16 residues. CDR3 amino acids: CAWSGVLGGGANVLIF. The CDR3 bases are TGTGCCTGGAGTGGGGTCCTCGGAGGTGGGGCCAACGTCCTGATTTTC.

The gene calls are TRBV11-1 and TRBJ1-4, with D possibly being TRBD1 (6 bases). CDR3 size: 15 residues. Germline CDR1 is SGHAT and CDR2 is FQDESV (reference sequence). V shed 5 bases and J shed 4 bases, with 14 bases lying between them. The CDR3 sequence: CASSQTTGINEKLFF. In DNA form, the CDR3 reads TGTGCCAGCAGCCAGACGACAGGAATTAATGAAAAACTGTTTTTT.

This clonotype was counted at least ten times. The chain recombines TRBV27 with TRBJ2-2, with D tentatively TRBD1 (5 bases). Trimming cost V 3 bases and J 4 bases, with 9 bases left between them. CDR1 MNHEY and CDR2 SMNVEV come from the germline V gene (reference sequence). This CDR3 is built from 14 residues. The CDR3 bases are TGTGCCAGCAGTTTCGGACACCTCACCGGGGAGCTGTTTTTT. It codes for CASSFGHLTGELFF.

The gene calls are TRBV12-3 or TRBV12-4 and TRBJ1-5; 9 bases match TRBD1. Trimming cost V 6 bases and J 7 bases; bases outside gene matches: 10. The CDR3 has 15 amino acids. The CDR3 DNA reads TGTGCCAGCAGCAAAGAGGGGACAGGGCGACAGCCCCAGCATTTT. This translates into CASSKEGTGRQPQHF.

This clonotype was detected ten times or more. The chain couples TRBV28 to TRBJ1-1, with 7 bases that match TRBD1. Trimming took 6 bases from V and 3 from J; bases not matched to a gene: 10. Looked up from germline, CDR1 is MDHEN and CDR2 is SYDVKM. CDR3 length equals 15 residues. This CDR3 is CASRTTGTEDTEAFF. The CDR3 DNA follows: TGTGCCAGCAGGACCACCGGGACAGAGGACACTGAAGCTTTCTTT.

J is TRBJ2-3 and V is TRBV6-1; TRBD2 might be the D (6 bases). Per germline, CDR1 MNHNS and CDR2 SASEGT. Trimming removed 5 bases at V and 0 bases at J, with 12 bases between. This CDR3 spans 15 amino acids. Here the CDR3 DNA reads TGTGCCAGCAGTTACGCGGGGACTAGCACAGATACGCAGTATTTT. Translated: CASSYAGTSTDTQYF.

The chain uses TRBV11-3 and TRBJ2-2; TRBD2 matches 13 bases. The J segment lost 6 bases and the V segment lost 3 bases, leaving 7 bases of the junction unmatched. The CDR3 length is 17 residues. Germline V gene lookup returns CDR1 SGHNT and CDR2 YENEEA. CDR3 DNA sequence: TGTGCCAGCAGCTTTAGCGGGACTAGCGGGATTTCCGGGGAGCTGTTTTTT. Its translation: CASSFSGTSGISGELFF.

The sample holds many counts of this clonotype. CDR3 residues: CASSLQGLNQPQHF. CDR3 nucleotide sequence: TGTGCCAGCAGTTTACAGGGGCTCAATCAGCCCCAGCATTTT. The chain carries TRBV27 and TRBJ1-5, with D maybe TRBD1 (6 bases). Trimming left V 2 bases short and J 3 bases short, with 8 bases between. Germline loops: CDR1 MNHEY, CDR2 SMNVEV (reference sequence). CDR3 length: 14 residues.

The chain couples TRBV12-3 or TRBV12-4 to TRBJ2-1; D is unclear. The CDR3 loop spans 14 amino acids. The V end was cut by 5 bases, the J end by 3 bases, with 11 bases between. The CDR3 here is CASSPRGNYNEQFF. CDR3 DNA: TGTGCCAGCAGTCCCCGTGGCAACTACAATGAGCAGTTCTTC.

This clonotype was found many times. V and J are TRBV20-1 and TRBJ1-2; 7 bases are shared with TRBD1. The CDR3 has 12 amino acids. Unmatched junction bases numbered 5, after V lost 4 bases and J lost 6 bases. Germline lookup yields CDR1 DFQATT and CDR2 SNEGSKA (reference sequence). The CDR3 bases are TGCAGTGCTATGGCCAGGGGGGATGGCTACACCTTC. It specifies CSAMARGDGYTF.

This clonotype was seen ten or more times. The chain combines TRBV24-1 with TRBJ1-4; D call uncertain. Germline loops: CDR1 KGHDR, CDR2 SFDVKD. V shed 3 bases and J shed 6 bases, with 7 bases lying between them. There are 13 residues in the CDR3. In DNA, the CDR3 is TGTGCCACCAGTGATCCGCCTGATGAAAAACTGTTTTTT. Its translation is CATSDPPDEKLFF.

This clonotype was detected ten times or more. This rearrangement joins TRBV7-3 to TRBJ2-5; D is perhaps TRBD2 (6 bases). Germline CDR1 SGHTA, CDR2 FQGTGA. With 2 bases removed from V and 5 bases from J, the gap between germline ends came to 24 bases. The CDR3 extends over 18 amino acids. The CDR3 DNA sequence: TGTGCCAGCAGCTTATTAGGCCCGGGGTCGGGGGAATTTGAGACCCAGTACTTC. This translates into CASSLLGPGSGEFETQYF.

V and J are TRBV2 and TRBJ2-1; TRBD1 matches at 7 bases. The CDR3 covers 15 residues. Germline V CDR1 and CDR2: SNHLY, FYNNEI. Losses at the gene ends were 6 bases for V and 2 bases for J; bases not matched to a gene: 7. CDR3 DNA: TGTGCCAGCAGCCCCGGGACAGAGCCCTACAATGAGCAGTTCTTC. This gives the protein CASSPGTEPYNEQFF.

The table lists this clonotype with many counts. This chain connects TRBV27 to TRBJ2-7; TRBD1 aligns across 11 bases. There are 15 residues in the CDR3. Germline CDR1 and CDR2: MNHEY and SMNVEV (reference sequence). J was trimmed by 1 base and V by 6 bases; bases with no gene match: 5. CDR3 sequence: CASSLGTGGSYEQYF. In DNA, the CDR3 is TGTGCCAGCAGCTTAGGGACAGGGGGGTCCTACGAGCAGTACTTC.

V usage is TRBV14 and J usage is TRBJ1-2; possibly TRBD1 for D (5 bases). The CDR3 runs to 17 residues. V lost 4 bases to trimming and J lost 5 bases, with 23 bases between them. CDR1 and CDR2 from the germline V gene are SGHDN and FVKESK. As DNA, the CDR3 is TGTGCCAGCAGCCCCAAGTTCAGGTCCGGGACGGAATATGGCTACACCTTC. Translation gives CASSPKFRSGTEYGYTF.